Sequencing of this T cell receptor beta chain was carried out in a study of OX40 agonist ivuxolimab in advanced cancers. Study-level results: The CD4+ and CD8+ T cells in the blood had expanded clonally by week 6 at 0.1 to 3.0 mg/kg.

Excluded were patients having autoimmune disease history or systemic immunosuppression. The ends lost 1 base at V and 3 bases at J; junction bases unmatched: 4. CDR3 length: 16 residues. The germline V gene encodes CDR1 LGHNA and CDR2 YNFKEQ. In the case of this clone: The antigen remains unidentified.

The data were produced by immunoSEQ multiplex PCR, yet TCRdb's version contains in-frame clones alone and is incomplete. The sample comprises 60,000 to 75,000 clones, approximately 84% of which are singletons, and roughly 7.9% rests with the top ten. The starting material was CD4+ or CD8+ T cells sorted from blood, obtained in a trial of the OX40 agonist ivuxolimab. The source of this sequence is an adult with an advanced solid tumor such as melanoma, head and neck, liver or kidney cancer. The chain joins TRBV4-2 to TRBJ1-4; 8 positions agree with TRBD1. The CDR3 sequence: CASSQVTGGSNEKLFF. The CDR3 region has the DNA TGTGCCAGCAGCCAAGTTACAGGGGGTTCTAATGAAAAACTGTTTTTT.